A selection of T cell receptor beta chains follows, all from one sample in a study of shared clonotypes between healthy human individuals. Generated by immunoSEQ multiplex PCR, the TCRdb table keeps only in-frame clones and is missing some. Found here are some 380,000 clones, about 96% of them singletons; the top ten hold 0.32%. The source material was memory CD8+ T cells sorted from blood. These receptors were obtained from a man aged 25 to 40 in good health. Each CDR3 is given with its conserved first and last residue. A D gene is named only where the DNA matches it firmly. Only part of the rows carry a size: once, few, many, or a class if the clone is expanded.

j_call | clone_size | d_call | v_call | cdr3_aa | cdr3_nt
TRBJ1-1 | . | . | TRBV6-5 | CASSYSQGILTEAFF | TGTGCCAGCAGTTACTCCCAGGGTATATTGACTGAAGCTTTCTTT
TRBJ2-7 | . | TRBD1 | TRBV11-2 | CASSQGTGAHYEQYF | TGTGCCAGCAGCCAAGGGACAGGGGCCCACTACGAGCAGTACTTC
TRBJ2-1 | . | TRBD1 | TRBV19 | CASRVAGTGGRNEQFF | TGTGCCAGTAGGGTGGCCGGGACAGGGGGCCGAAATGAGCAGTTCTTC
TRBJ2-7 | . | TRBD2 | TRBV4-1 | CASSQDWSSGFSYEQYF | TGCGCCAGCAGCCAAGACTGGTCTAGCGGGTTCTCCTACGAGCAGTACTTC
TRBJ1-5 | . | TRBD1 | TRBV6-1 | CASFSANRGNQPQHF | TGTGCCAGCTTTTCGGCTAACAGGGGAAATCAGCCCCAGCATTTT
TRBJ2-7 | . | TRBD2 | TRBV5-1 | CASSQELAGDYEQYF | TGCGCCAGCAGCCAGGAGCTAGCGGGAGACTACGAGCAGTACTTC
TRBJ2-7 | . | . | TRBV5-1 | CASGLLGGVNEQYF | TGCGCCAGCGGACTCCTTGGGGGCGTGAACGAGCAGTACTTC
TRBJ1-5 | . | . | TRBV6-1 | CASTIGSNQPQHF | TGTGCCAGCACCATTGGGTCCAATCAGCCCCAGCATTTT
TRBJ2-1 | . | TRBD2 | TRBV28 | CASSRTSGHNEQFF | TGTGCCAGCAGTCGGACTAGCGGTCACAATGAGCAGTTCTTC
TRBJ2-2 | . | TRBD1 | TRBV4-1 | CASSQDRWDREYTGELFF | TGCGCCAGCAGCCAAGATCGGTGGGACAGGGAGTACACCGGGGAGCTGTTTTTT
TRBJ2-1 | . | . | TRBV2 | CASSVREQFF | TGTGCCAGCAGTGTCCGGGAGCAGTTCTTC
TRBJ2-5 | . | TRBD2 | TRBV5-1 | CASSRGGTSISTQYF | TGCGCCAGCAGCAGAGGCGGGACTAGCATCTCGACCCAGTACTTC
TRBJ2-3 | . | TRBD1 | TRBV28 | CASSFRQGADTQYF | TGTGCCAGCAGTTTCCGGCAGGGGGCAGATACGCAGTATTTT
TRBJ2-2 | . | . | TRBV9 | CASKLGNTGELFF | TGTGCCAGCAAACTGGGGAACACCGGGGAGCTGTTTTTT
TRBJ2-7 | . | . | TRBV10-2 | CASLSSRAEQYF | TGCGCCAGCTTATCAAGTAGGGCCGAGCAGTACTTC
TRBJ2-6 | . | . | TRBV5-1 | CASSLAGVSGANVLTF | TGCGCCAGCAGCTTGGCTGGGGTCTCTGGGGCCAACGTCCTGACTTTC
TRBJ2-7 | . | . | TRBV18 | CASSPLGTAGGEQYF | TGTGCCAGCTCACCACTAGGGACAGCTGGGGGGGAGCAGTACTTC
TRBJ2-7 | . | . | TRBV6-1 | CASNQGKLYEQYF | TGTGCCAGCAATCAGGGAAAACTCTACGAGCAGTACTTC
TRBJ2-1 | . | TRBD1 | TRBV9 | CASSGQGEQFF | TGTGCCAGCAGCGGACAGGGTGAGCAGTTCTTC
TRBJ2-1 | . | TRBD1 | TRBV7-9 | CASSSPYRGNEQFF | TGTGCCAGCAGCTCCCCGTACAGGGGCAATGAGCAGTTCTTC
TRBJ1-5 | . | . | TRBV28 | CASSSMGQPQHF | TGTGCCAGCAGCTCAATGGGGCAGCCCCAGCATTTT
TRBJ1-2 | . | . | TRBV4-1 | CASSHATGGYTF | TGCGCCAGCAGCCATGCAACGGGTGGCTACACCTTC
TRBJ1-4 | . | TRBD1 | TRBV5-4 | CASSLDQGANEKLFF | TGTGCCAGCAGCTTGGACCAGGGGGCTAATGAAAAACTGTTTTTT
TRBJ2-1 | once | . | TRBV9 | CASSPFSGVHNEQFF | TGTGCCAGCAGCCCCTTTTCGGGAGTGCACAATGAGCAGTTCTTC
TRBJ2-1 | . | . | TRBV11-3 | CASSWDLHNEQFF | TGTGCCAGCAGCTGGGACTTACACAATGAGCAGTTCTTC
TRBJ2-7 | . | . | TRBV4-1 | CASSQGATYEQYF | TGCGCCAGCAGCCAAGGGGCCACCTACGAGCAGTACTTC
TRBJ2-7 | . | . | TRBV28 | CASSLKGRPFYEQYF | TGTGCCAGCAGTCTAAAGGGCAGGCCGTTCTACGAGCAGTACTTC
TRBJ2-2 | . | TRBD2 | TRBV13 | CASSWTSTGELFF | TGTGCCAGCAGCTGGACTAGCACCGGGGAGCTGTTTTTT
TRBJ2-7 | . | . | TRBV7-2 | CASSSLSGPLAYEQYF | TGTGCCAGCAGCTCCCTCTCGGGACCCCTAGCCTACGAGCAGTACTTC
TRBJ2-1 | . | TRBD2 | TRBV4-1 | CASSQGAGTRRVNEQFF | TGCGCCAGCAGCCAAGGGGCCGGGACTAGGCGGGTGAATGAGCAGTTCTTC
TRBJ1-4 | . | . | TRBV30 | CAWHRRATNEKLFF | TGTGCCTGGCACCGTCGAGCAACTAATGAAAAACTGTTTTTT
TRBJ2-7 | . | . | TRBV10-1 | CATKGGSSSSYEQYF | TGCGCCACCAAGGGGGGGTCCTCATCTTCCTACGAGCAGTACTTC
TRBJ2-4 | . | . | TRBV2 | CASRKGGLLAKNIQYF | TGTGCCAGCAGAAAGGGGGGGCTACTAGCCAAAAACATTCAGTACTTC
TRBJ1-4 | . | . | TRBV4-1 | CASSHPGGEKLFF | TGCGCCAGCAGCCACCCGGGGGGAGAAAAACTGTTTTTT
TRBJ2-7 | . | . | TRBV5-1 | CASSLVSTTGEQYF | TGCGCCAGCAGCTTGGTATCTACTACGGGCGAGCAGTACTTC
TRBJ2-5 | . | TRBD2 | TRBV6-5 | CASSYGEGTQYF | TGTGCCAGCAGTTACGGGGAGGGGACCCAGTACTTC
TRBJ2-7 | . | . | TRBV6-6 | CASSLSGEQYF | TGTGCCAGCAGTTTATCCGGGGAGCAGTACTTC
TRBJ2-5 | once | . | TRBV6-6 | CASRVGQETQYF | TGTGCCAGCAGGGTTGGCCAAGAGACCCAGTACTTC
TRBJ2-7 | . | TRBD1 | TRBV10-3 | CAITTGTASYEQYF | TGTGCCATTACTACCGGGACAGCCTCCTACGAGCAGTACTTC